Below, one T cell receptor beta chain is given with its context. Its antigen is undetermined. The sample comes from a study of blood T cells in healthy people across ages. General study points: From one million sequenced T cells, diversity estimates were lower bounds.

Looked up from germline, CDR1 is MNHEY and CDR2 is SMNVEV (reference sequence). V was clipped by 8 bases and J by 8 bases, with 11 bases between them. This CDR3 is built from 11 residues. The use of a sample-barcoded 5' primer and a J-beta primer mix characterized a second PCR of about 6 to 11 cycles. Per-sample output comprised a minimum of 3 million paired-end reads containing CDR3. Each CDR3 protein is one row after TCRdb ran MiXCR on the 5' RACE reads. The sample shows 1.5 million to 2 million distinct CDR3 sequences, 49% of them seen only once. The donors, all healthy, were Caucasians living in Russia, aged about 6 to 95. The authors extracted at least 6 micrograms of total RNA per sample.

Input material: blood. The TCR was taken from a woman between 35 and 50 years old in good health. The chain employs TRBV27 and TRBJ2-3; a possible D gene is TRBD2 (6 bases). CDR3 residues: CASQMGGTQYF. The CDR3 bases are TGTGCCAGCCAAATGGGGGGTACGCAGTATTTT.